This passage covers 21 T cell receptor beta chains from one sample sequenced in a study of blood T cells in healthy people across ages. With a J-beta primer mix and a sample-barcoded 5' primer, a second PCR ran about 7 to 11 cycles. TCRdb used MiXCR to reprocess the 5' RACE reads, holding one entry per CDR3 protein. The table shows around 790,000 distinct CDR3 sequences, with approximately 48% occurring only once. Sequences were obtained from blood. All receptors derive from a man aged 60 to 69 in good health.

This clonotype was counted only a few times. The V call is TRBV20-1, the J call TRBJ1-1; possible D gene TRBD1, 5 bases. The CDR3 contains 15 residues. Trimming shortened V by 4 bases and J by 4 bases, and 19 bases separated the two germline ends. CDR1 DFQATT and CDR2 SNEGSKA come from the germline V gene (reference sequence). The chain's CDR3 is CSATELADGTTEAFF. CDR3 nucleotides: TGCAGTGCTACAGAGCTGGCAGACGGGACCACTGAAGCTTTCTTT.

The V and J genes are TRBV29-1 and TRBJ2-5, with 10 positions matching TRBD2. J was trimmed by 5 bases and V by 6 bases; bases with no gene match: 15. The V gene's germline CDR1 is SQVTM and CDR2 ANQGSEA. The CDR3 consists of 16 residues. The CDR3 protein is CSVDDLAGVLRETQYF. DNA of the CDR3: TGCAGCGTCGACGACCTAGCGGGGGTCCTACGGGAGACCCAGTACTTC.

CDR3 nucleotides: TGTGCCAGCAAGGGGGCCAGGACAGATCAAGAGACCCAGTACTTC. Amino acids: CASKGARTDQETQYF. The chain employs TRBV6-2 or TRBV6-3 and TRBJ2-5; 7 positions agree with TRBD1. The V segment lost 7 bases and the J segment 2 bases; nucleotides outside the gene matches: 10. Germline V gene lookup returns CDR1 MNHEY and CDR2 SVGEGT. This CDR3 region has 15 residues.

The chain recombines TRBV5-6 with TRBJ2-4, with D perhaps matching TRBD1 (5 bases). The J call is doubtful: the DNA matches TRBJ2-7 better. The CDR3 has 13 residues. CDR1 is SGHDT, CDR2 YYEEEE, per germline. The CDR3 loop is CASSLQENYEQYF. Written as DNA, the CDR3 is TGTGCCAGCAGCTTACAGGAAAACTACGAGCAGTACTTC.

This sequence joins TRBV28 and TRBJ1-5; D possibly corresponds to TRBD1 (6 bases). This CDR3 contains 15 residues. The ends were cut back, 5 bases at V and 5 bases at J, with 16 bases in the middle. CDR1 and CDR2 from the germline V gene are MDHEN and SYDVKM. The chain's CDR3 is CASSTPGPGDQPQHF. Written as DNA, the CDR3 is TGTGCCAGCAGTACTCCGGGCCCAGGGGATCAGCCCCAGCATTTT.

In nucleotides, the CDR3 is TGTGCCAGCAGCTTAATATCCAGGACAGGGGGCGGTGATGGCTACACCTTC. Amino acids: CASSLISRTGGGDGYTF. The gene calls are TRBV7-2 and TRBJ1-2; 11 nucleotides align to TRBD1. V shed 2 bases and J 6 bases; nucleotides not matched to a gene: 11. Germline CDR1 and CDR2: SGHTA and FQGNSA. This CDR3 has 17 amino acids.

Remarks on this clonotype: Relative to the germline gene, one junction end is altered; a read error may explain this. The chain combines TRBV6-6 with TRBJ2-1; TRBD2 matches 9 bases. Germline V gene data show CDR1 as MNHNY and CDR2 as SVGAGI (reference sequence). The CDR3 spans 14 residues. The CDR3 region has the DNA TGTGTCAGCGGGGGGACAAGAAGGTATGATGAGCAGTTCTTC. Protein: CVSGGTRRYDEQFF.

The chain couples TRBV5-5 to TRBJ2-5; TRBD2 matches 12 bases. The CDR3 totals 15 residues. The J segment lost 3 bases and the V segment lost 3 bases, leaving 3 bases of the junction unmatched. Germline CDR1 and CDR2: SGHKS and YYEKEE (reference sequence). This CDR3 reads CASSSLAGGKETQYF. CDR3 DNA sequence: TGTGCCAGCAGCTCTCTAGCGGGGGGGAAAGAGACCCAGTACTTC.

The CDR3 sequence is CASSIGGTEQYF. In DNA, the CDR3 is TGTGCCAGCAGCATAGGGGGTACCGAGCAGTACTTC. The rearrangement uses TRBV21-1 and TRBJ2-7. TRBV21-1 is labeled a pseudogene. There are 12 residues in the CDR3.

As to this clonotype: At one end the junction does not follow the germline gene, possibly because of a read error. This CDR3 reads CASTEALRTDTRYF. As DNA, the CDR3 is TGTGCCAGCACCGAAGCGCTTCGCACAGATACGCGGTATTTT. This chain links TRBV6-1 with TRBJ2-3, with D unresolved. Germline V gives CDR1 MNHNS, CDR2 SASEGT. This CDR3 is built from 14 residues.

This clonotype has only a few counts. The V gene is TRBV5-1, the J gene TRBJ1-1, with D possibly being TRBD1 (6 bases). Trimming removed 0 bases from V and 7 bases from J, with 13 bases in between. CDR1 SGHRS and CDR2 YFSETQ come from the germline V gene. The CDR3 runs 14 residues. The CDR3 bases are TGCGCCAGCAGCTTGGCAGGGACACATAATGAAGCTTTCTTT. Translating it yields CASSLAGTHNEAFF.

This clonotype was recorded only once. The CDR3 DNA reads as TGTGCCAGCAGTTTGGCCTGGAGGGGTACCTACAATGAGCAGTTCTTC. Translation gives CASSLAWRGTYNEQFF. V usage is TRBV6-2 or TRBV6-3 and J usage is TRBJ2-1, with D possibly matching TRBD2 (6 bases). With 4 bases removed from V and 2 bases from J, the gap between germline ends came to 15 bases. This CDR3 has 16 residues. Germline CDR1 is MNHEY and CDR2 is SVGEGT.

The chain links TRBV6-5 to TRBJ1-1; unclear D gene. CDR1 and CDR2 from the germline V gene are MNHEY and SVGAGI. This CDR3 is 13 amino acids long. Trimming removed 6 bases at V and 5 bases at J, with 13 bases between. CDR3 protein: CASSLEEKTEAFF. The CDR3 nucleotides read TGTGCCAGCAGCCTAGAGGAAAAAACTGAAGCTTTCTTT.

This clonotype was detected only a few times. V is TRBV14 and J is TRBJ2-1, with D possibly being TRBD2 (5 bases). The V gene's germline CDR1 is SGHDN and CDR2 FVKESK. The CDR3 is 14 residues long. V lost 0 bases and J lost 10, with 13 bases in between. In DNA form, the CDR3 reads TGTGCCAGCAGCCAAGATCGAGGGCCCGGGGAGCAGTTCTTC. It yields the protein CASSQDRGPGEQFF. The full variable domain, its missing parts supplied by reference TRBV14 and TRBJ2-1, is EAGVTQFPSHSVIEKGQTVTLRCDPISGHDNLYWYRRVMGKEIKFLLHFVKESKQDESGMPNNRFLAERTGGTYSTLKVQPAELEDSGVYFCASSQDRGPGEQFFGPGTRLTVL.

The V gene is TRBV6-5, the J gene TRBJ2-4, with D uncertain. The CDR3 has 16 residues. With 8 bases removed from V and 0 bases from J, the gap between germline ends came to 17 bases. In germline, CDR1 is MNHEY, CDR2 SVGAGI. The DNA of the CDR3 is TGTGCCAGCGCCTCCGGTGGATCCTTAGCCAAAAACATTCAGTACTTC. Its translation: CASASGGSLAKNIQYF.

V and J are TRBV28 and TRBJ2-3; TRBD2 aligns across 10 bases. V gave up 6 bases and J gave up 0 bases; unmatched junction bases: 3. The CDR3 totals 15 residues. The germline V gene has CDR1 MDHEN and CDR2 SYDVKM. The CDR3 reads CASRASGGSTDTQYF. In nucleotides, the CDR3 is TGTGCCAGCAGGGCTAGCGGGGGAAGCACAGATACGCAGTATTTT.

CDR3 sequence reads: CASSLHADIGEQYF. The CDR3, as DNA: TGCGCCAGCAGCCTACACGCGGATATTGGTGAGCAGTACTTC. This chain joins TRBV5-1 and TRBJ2-7; D remains ambiguous. The V and J ends lost 4 bases and 7 bases respectively, with 18 bases between them. The germline gives CDR1 SGHRS, CDR2 YFSETQ. The CDR3 covers 14 residues.

This clonotype was detected only a few times. The genes are TRBV5-6 and TRBJ2-5, with D hard to call. V was trimmed by 0 bases and J by 0 bases, leaving 12 bases between them. Looked up from germline, CDR1 is SGHDT and CDR2 is YYEEEE. CDR3 length: 16 residues. The CDR3 DNA follows: TGTGCCAGCAGCTTGGCCGGTCCCTTAAACCAAGAGACCCAGTACTTC. Translating it yields CASSLAGPLNQETQYF.

This chain links TRBV29-1 with TRBJ1-4, with a tentative D call TRBD1 (5 bases). The germline V gene encodes CDR1 SQVTM and CDR2 ANQGSEA. CDR3 length: 12 residues. The ends were cut back, 6 bases at V and 8 bases at J, with 13 bases in the middle. In nucleotides, the CDR3 is TGCAGCGTCGATACTCGGGACGAAAAACTGTTTTTT. Its translation: CSVDTRDEKLFF.

This chain links TRBV27 with TRBJ1-4; 11 bases agree with TRBD1. CDR3 length: 16 residues. CDR1 MNHEY and CDR2 SMNVEV come from the germline V gene (reference sequence). J gave up 3 bases and V 5 bases, and 5 bases lay outside the gene matches. CDR3 sequence: CASSGQGAGANEKLFF. The CDR3 DNA is TGTGCCAGCAGTGGACAGGGGGCAGGAGCTAATGAAAAACTGTTTTTT.

This clonotype was observed a handful of times. This chain uses TRBV18 with TRBJ2-3; D is tentatively TRBD1 or TRBD2 (5 bases each). Germline assignment: CDR1 KGHSH and CDR2 LQKENI. The germline V and J ends were trimmed by 6 bases and 1 base, with 17 bases remaining between them. The CDR3 totals 16 residues. CDR3 sequence: CASSPVGETRTDTQYF. The CDR3, as DNA: TGTGCCAGCTCCCCGGTGGGGGAGACCCGCACAGATACGCAGTATTTT.